A single sample is the source of the 22 T cell receptor beta chains below, sequenced in a study of blood T cells in healthy people across ages. For the second PCR, which ran for about 7 to 11 cycles, a sample-barcoded 5' primer and a J-beta primer mix were used. TCRdb reprocessed the 5' RACE reads via MiXCR and lists one record per CDR3 protein. The sample includes around 280,000 distinct CDR3 sequences, less than 30% of them seen just once. The sample consisted of blood. These receptors all stem from a woman in her 70s in good health.

The J gene is TRBJ2-2, the V gene TRBV29-1, with D perhaps matching TRBD1 or TRBD2 (5 bases each). Germline V lookup: CDR1 SQVTM, CDR2 ANQGSEA. This CDR3 comprises 14 residues. The V gene lost 1 base and the J gene lost 4 bases, with 10 bases spanning the gap. The CDR3 here is CSVEAGTPTGELFF. The CDR3 nucleotides are TGCAGCGTTGAAGCAGGGACCCCCACCGGGGAGCTGTTTTTT.

The sample holds many counts of this clonotype. The rearrangement uses TRBV12-5 and TRBJ2-1; 11 nucleotides align to TRBD2. V lost 6 bases and J lost 8; bases outside the gene matches: 6. This CDR3 spans 14 amino acids. In germline, CDR1 is LGHNT, CDR2 FRNRAP. DNA for the CDR3: TGTGCTAGTGGCCTAACTAGCGGGAGCGATGAGCAGTTCTTC. Encoded protein: CASGLTSGSDEQFF.

This clonotype was counted a few times. This chain links TRBV20-1 with TRBJ2-7; D not resolved. The CDR3 runs to 13 residues. From germline, CDR1 is DFQATT and CDR2 SNEGSKA (reference sequence). Trimming stripped 1 base from V and 4 bases from J, with 11 bases between. As DNA, the CDR3 is TGCAGTGCTAGAGGGATGAACATGTACGAGCAGTACTTC. The encoded protein is CSARGMNMYEQYF.

This clonotype was counted only a few times. The CDR3 is CSASQGGGELFF. The DNA for the CDR3 is TGCAGTGCCTCGCAGGGAGGCGGGGAGCTGTTTTTT. The J gene is TRBJ2-2, the V gene TRBV20-1, with D maybe TRBD2 (6 bases). V was clipped by 6 bases and J by 7 bases, with 12 bases between them. Germline lookup yields CDR1 DFQATT and CDR2 SNEGSKA (reference sequence). This CDR3 has 12 residues.

This clonotype was seen only a few times. V is TRBV11-2 and J is TRBJ2-3; perhaps D is TRBD1 or TRBD2 (5 bases each). Germline-derived CDR1 and CDR2 are SGHAT and FQNNGV. This CDR3 spans 15 amino acids. Trimming cost V 2 bases and J 0 bases, with 9 bases left between them. As DNA, the CDR3 is TGTGCCAGCAGCTTATTCGGGGCTAGCACAGATACGCAGTATTTT. Protein sequence: CASSLFGASTDTQYF.

This clonotype has only a few counts. The chain links TRBV25-1 to TRBJ2-5; 7 bases match TRBD2. In germline, CDR1 is MGHDK, CDR2 SYGVNS. The CDR3 runs to 15 residues. V shed 3 bases and J 6 bases; nucleotides not matched to a gene: 10. The CDR3 here is CASSEREGRLKTQYF. CDR3 DNA: TGTGCCAGCAGTGAGAGGGAGGGCCGTCTGAAGACCCAGTACTTC.

This clonotype was picked up a small number of times. The rearrangement links TRBV14 to TRBJ2-7; D is perhaps TRBD1 (7 bases). Trimming left V 5 bases short and J 5 bases short, with 22 bases between. This CDR3 comprises 16 residues. Germline CDR1 SGHDN, CDR2 FVKESK. CDR3 amino acids: CASSTRTAQGGNEQYF. In DNA, the CDR3 is TGTGCCAGCAGCACACGAACAGCTCAGGGGGGCAACGAGCAGTACTTC.

In this sample, this clonotype turned up many times. The chain recombines TRBV6-2 or TRBV6-3 with TRBJ2-1; the D gene is possibly TRBD2 (7 bases). The CDR3 loop spans 16 amino acids. V was cut by 6 bases and J by 8 bases, with 23 bases left in between. CDR1 is MNHEY, CDR2 SVGEGT, per germline. Here the CDR3 reads CASSEYPGGAMDEQFF. In DNA, the CDR3 is TGTGCCAGCAGCGAGTACCCGGGGGGCGCTATGGATGAGCAGTTCTTC.

The sample holds a few counts of this clonotype. This chain joins TRBV20-1 and TRBJ2-1; no firm D call. CDR1 DFQATT and CDR2 SNEGSKA come from the germline V gene (reference sequence). V lost 6 bases and J lost 7, with 19 bases in between. There are 14 residues in the CDR3. DNA of the CDR3: TGCAGTGCCCCCCGCAAAGGCTCTACAAATGAGCAGTTCTTC. This encodes CSAPRKGSTNEQFF.

The V gene is TRBV20-1, the J gene TRBJ2-1, with D possibly TRBD1 on 6 matching bases. Trimming removed 0 bases from V and 9 bases from J, with 12 bases in between. From germline, CDR1 is DFQATT and CDR2 SNEGSKA (reference sequence). The CDR3 sequence is 13 residues long. CDR3 DNA sequence: TGCAGTGCTAGAGAGAGGGGGTGGTCTGAGCAGTTCTTC. Its translation is CSARERGWSEQFF.

At least ten counts were recorded for this clonotype. This chain links TRBV28 with TRBJ2-5; TRBD2 might be the D (6 bases). In germline, CDR1 is MDHEN, CDR2 SYDVKM. Trimming removed 6 bases from V and 5 bases from J, with 10 bases in between. CDR3 length equals 12 residues. The CDR3 region has the DNA TGTGCCAGCAGCCAACGGGAGGAGACCCAGTACTTC. It specifies CASSQREETQYF.

This clonotype was picked up a small number of times. CDR3 nucleotides: TGCAGTGCTAGCGGGGGACTAGCGGGAGGTAGGGCAGATACGCAGTATTTT. The encoded protein is CSASGGLAGGRADTQYF. This chain uses TRBV20-1 with TRBJ2-3; 15 nucleotides line up with TRBD2. J was trimmed by 4 bases and V by 3 bases; bases with no gene match: 8. Germline V gene lookup returns CDR1 DFQATT and CDR2 SNEGSKA (reference sequence). The CDR3 covers 17 residues.

The V gene is TRBV25-1, the J gene TRBJ2-5; TRBD1 might be the D (6 bases). The end of the DNA fits TRBJ2-7 better, so the J call may be wrong. Per the germline V gene, CDR1 is MGHDK and CDR2 is SYGVNS. The CDR3 runs 16 residues. The DNA of the CDR3 is TGTGCCAGCAGTGGACCGGACAGTAGAGTCTACGACGAGCAGTACTTC. Protein sequence: CASSGPDSRVYDEQYF.

This clonotype occurred a few times. The chain has TRBV4-1 and TRBJ2-5, with D perhaps TRBD2 (6 bases). The CDR3 has 19 amino acids. Germline V lookup: CDR1 MGHRA, CDR2 YSYEKL. Trimming took 3 bases from V and 0 from J, leaving 23 bases between them. In DNA form, the CDR3 reads TGCGCCAGCAGCCACCCGGATAGTAGCGGAAGGGGATACCAAGAGACCCAGTACTTC. Its protein is CASSHPDSSGRGYQETQYF.

The chain has TRBV5-1 and TRBJ2-3, with D perhaps TRBD1 or TRBD2 (6 bases each). V dropped 4 bases and J dropped 0 bases, with 15 bases sitting between them. The CDR3 contains 16 residues. The germline CDR1 and CDR2 sequences are SGHRS and YFSETQ. The DNA for the CDR3 is TGCGCCAGCAGCCCTGGAGGGACAACTAGCACAGATACGCAGTATTTT. This gives the protein CASSPGGTTSTDTQYF.

The genes are TRBV11-2 and TRBJ2-3, with TRBD2 as a possible D gene (6 bases). CDR1 is SGHAT and CDR2 is FQNNGV in the germline V gene. The V end was cut by 1 base, the J end by 11 bases, with 10 bases between. CDR3 length equals 12 residues. CDR3 coding DNA: TGTGCCAGCAGCTTAGGCGGGATTGGGCAGTATTTT. Translating it yields CASSLGGIGQYF.

The chain couples TRBV15 to TRBJ2-1; D might be TRBD2 (5 bases). The CDR3 length is 14 residues. V lost 3 bases and J 3 bases, leaving 9 bases between the germline ends. Germline CDR1 LNHNV, CDR2 YYDKDF (reference sequence). The CDR3 sequence: CATSRISGYNEQFF. CDR3 DNA: TGTGCCACCAGCAGGATCAGCGGCTACAATGAGCAGTTCTTC.

The rearrangement joins TRBV3-1 to TRBJ2-1; 7 nucleotides align to TRBD2. The CDR3 has 13 residues. The junction had 7 bases not matched to a gene; V was cut back by 4 bases and J by 10 bases. CDR1 is LGHDT, CDR2 YNNKEL, per germline (reference sequence). CDR3 loop: CASSPWEGGEQFF. The DNA of the CDR3 is TGTGCCAGCAGCCCTTGGGAGGGTGGGGAGCAGTTCTTC.

This clonotype was picked up many times. The CDR3 is CSVERGQNYGYTF. CDR3 nucleotides: TGCAGCGTTGAAAGGGGACAGAACTATGGCTACACCTTC. The genes are TRBV29-1 and TRBJ1-2, with TRBD1 identical over 7 bases. The CDR3 runs 13 residues. Germline CDR1 and CDR2: SQVTM and ANQGSEA. Trimming at V came to 2 bases and at J to 2 bases, leaving 2 bases not matched to a gene. The whole variable domain, remainder taken from reference TRBV29-1 and TRBJ1-2, is SAVISQKPSRDICQRGTSLTIQCQVDSQVTMMFWYRQQPGQSLTLIATANQGSEATYESGFVIDKFPISRPNLTFSTLTVSNMSPEDSSIYLCSVERGQNYGYTFGSGTRLTVV.

The chain links TRBV27 to TRBJ1-1; 8 bases are shared with TRBD1. Germline trimming cut 6 bases from V and 4 bases from J; bases unmatched to any gene: 4. This CDR3 is built from 13 residues. The germline V gene encodes CDR1 MNHEY and CDR2 SMNVEV (reference sequence). As DNA, the CDR3 is TGTGCCAGCAGACTGGACAGGGTCACTGAAGCTTTCTTT. Protein product: CASRLDRVTEAFF.

This chain links TRBV7-2 with TRBJ2-5; D is perhaps TRBD1 (6 bases). TRBJ2-1 explains the end of the DNA better; the J call may be wrong. Germline CDR1 SGHTA, CDR2 FQGNSA. CDR3 length: 15 residues. The CDR3 nucleotides are TGTGCCAGCAGCTTAGGGGGGCCTACATCCAATGAGCAGTTCTTC. Its translation: CASSLGGPTSNEQFF.

The rearrangement joins TRBV5-6 to TRBJ2-7; a weak D match, TRBD1 (6 bases). Germline CDR1 SGHDT, CDR2 YYEEEE. The CDR3 consists of 15 residues. With 4 bases removed from V and 3 bases from J, the gap between germline ends came to 17 bases. The CDR3 spells CASSRTNRANYEQYF. The DNA of the CDR3 is TGTGCCAGCAGCCGCACCAACAGGGCAAACTACGAGCAGTACTTC.